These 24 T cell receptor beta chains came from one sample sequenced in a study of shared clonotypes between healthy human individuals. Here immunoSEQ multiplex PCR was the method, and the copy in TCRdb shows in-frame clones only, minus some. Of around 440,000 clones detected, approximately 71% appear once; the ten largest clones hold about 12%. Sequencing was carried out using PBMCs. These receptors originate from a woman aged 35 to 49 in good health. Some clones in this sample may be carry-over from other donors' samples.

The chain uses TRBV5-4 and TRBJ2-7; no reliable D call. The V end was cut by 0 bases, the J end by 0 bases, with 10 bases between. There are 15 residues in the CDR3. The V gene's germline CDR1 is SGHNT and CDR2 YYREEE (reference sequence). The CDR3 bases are TGTGCCAGCAGCTTGGGGCGTGGCAGCTCCTACGAGCAGTACTTC. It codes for CASSLGRGSSYEQYF.

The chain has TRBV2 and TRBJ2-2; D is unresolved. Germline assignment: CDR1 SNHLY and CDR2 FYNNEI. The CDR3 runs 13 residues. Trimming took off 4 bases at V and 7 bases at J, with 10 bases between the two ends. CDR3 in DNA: TGTGCCAGCAGTGCGATTGTGGTCGGGGAGCTGTTTTTT. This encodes CASSAIVVGELFF.

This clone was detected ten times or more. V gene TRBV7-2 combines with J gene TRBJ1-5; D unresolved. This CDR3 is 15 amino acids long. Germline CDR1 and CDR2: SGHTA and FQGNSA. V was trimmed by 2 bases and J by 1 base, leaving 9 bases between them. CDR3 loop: CASSLIWGSNQPQHF. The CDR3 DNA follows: TGTGCCAGCAGCTTAATTTGGGGAAGCAATCAGCCCCAGCATTTT.

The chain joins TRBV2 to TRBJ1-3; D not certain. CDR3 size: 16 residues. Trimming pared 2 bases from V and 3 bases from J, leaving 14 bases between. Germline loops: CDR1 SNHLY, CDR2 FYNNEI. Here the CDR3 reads CASSEIHAGLGNTIYF. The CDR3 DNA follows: TGTGCCAGCAGTGAAATCCATGCCGGGCTTGGAAACACCATATATTTT.

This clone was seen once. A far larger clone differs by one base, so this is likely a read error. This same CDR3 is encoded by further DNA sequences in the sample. The CDR3 nucleotides are TGTGCCAGCAGTGAAGGCACGGTGGAAGTTGAAAAACTGTTTTTT. This encodes CASSEGTVEVEKLFF. V is TRBV6-1 and J is TRBJ1-4, with D hard to call. This CDR3 spans 15 amino acids. The V gene's germline CDR1 is MNHNS and CDR2 SASEGT. V was clipped by 1 base and J by 7 bases, with 13 bases between them.

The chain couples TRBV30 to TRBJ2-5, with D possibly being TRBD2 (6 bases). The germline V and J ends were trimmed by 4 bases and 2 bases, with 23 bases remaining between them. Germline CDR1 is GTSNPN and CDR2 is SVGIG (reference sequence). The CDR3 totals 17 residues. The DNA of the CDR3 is TGTGCCTGGAATATGCCGGGAGCCCACGTCGGGCAAGAGACCCAGTACTTC. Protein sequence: CAWNMPGAHVGQETQYF.

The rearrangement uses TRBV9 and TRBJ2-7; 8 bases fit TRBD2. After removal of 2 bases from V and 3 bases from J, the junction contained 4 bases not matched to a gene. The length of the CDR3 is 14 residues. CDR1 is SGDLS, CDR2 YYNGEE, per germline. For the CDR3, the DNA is TGTGCCAGCAGCGTCGGGACTAGAGGCTACGAGCAGTACTTC. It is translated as CASSVGTRGYEQYF.

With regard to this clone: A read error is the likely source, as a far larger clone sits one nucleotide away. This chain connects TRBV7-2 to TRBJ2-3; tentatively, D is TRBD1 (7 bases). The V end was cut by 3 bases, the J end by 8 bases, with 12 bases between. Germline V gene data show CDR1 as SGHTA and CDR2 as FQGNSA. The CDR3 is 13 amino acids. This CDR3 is CASSFAQGGTQYF. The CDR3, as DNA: TGTGCCAGCAGCTTTGCTCAGGGGGGTACGCAGTATTTT.

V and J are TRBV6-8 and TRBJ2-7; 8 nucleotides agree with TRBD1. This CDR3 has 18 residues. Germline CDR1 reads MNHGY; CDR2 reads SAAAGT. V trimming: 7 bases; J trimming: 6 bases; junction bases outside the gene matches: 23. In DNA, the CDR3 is TGTGCCAGCATGCCCCTCAATATAGTCAGGGGGCAGAAGTGCGAGCAGTACTTC. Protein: CASMPLNIVRGQKCEQYF.

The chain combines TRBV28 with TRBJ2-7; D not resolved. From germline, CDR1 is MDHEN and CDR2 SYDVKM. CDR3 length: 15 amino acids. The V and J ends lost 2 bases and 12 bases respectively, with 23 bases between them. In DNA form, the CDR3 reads TGTGCCAGCAGTTTACATATAGGAAGGGCGGTCCCAGCGTACTTC. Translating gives CASSLHIGRAVPAYF.

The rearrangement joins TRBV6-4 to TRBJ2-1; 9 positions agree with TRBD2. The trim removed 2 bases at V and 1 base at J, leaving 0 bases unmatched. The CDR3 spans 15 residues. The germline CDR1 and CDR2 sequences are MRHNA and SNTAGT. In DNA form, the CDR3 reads TGTGCCAGCAGTGACGCGGGAGGGTCCTACAATGAGCAGTTCTTC. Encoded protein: CASSDAGGSYNEQFF.

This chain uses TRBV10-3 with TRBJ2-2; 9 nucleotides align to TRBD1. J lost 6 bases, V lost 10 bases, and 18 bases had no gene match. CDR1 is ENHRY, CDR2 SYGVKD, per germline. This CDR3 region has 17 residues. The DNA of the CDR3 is TGTGCCAGCCGTACAGGGGGCTCTCTCTCTACTTCCGGGGAGCTGTTTTTT. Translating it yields CASRTGGSLSTSGELFF.

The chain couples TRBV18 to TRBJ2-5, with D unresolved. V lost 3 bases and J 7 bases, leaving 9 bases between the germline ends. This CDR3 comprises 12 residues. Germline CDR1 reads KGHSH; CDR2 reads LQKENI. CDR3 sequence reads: CASSPPERTQYF. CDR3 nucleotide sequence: TGTGCCAGCTCACCGCCTGAGAGGACCCAGTACTTC.

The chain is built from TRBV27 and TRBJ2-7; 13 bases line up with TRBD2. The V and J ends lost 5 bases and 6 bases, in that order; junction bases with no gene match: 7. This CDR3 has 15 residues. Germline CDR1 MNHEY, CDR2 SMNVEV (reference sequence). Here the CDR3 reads CASSPGLAGVLEQYF. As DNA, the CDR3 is TGTGCCAGCAGTCCCGGACTAGCGGGAGTTCTCGAGCAGTACTTC.

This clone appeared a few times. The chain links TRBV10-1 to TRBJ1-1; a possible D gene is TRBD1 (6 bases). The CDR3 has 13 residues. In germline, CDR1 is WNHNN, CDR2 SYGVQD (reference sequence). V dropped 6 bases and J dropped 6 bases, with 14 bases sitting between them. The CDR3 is CASSFTGSAEAFF. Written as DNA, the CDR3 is TGCGCCAGCAGCTTCACAGGGTCTGCTGAAGCTTTCTTT.

CDR3 sequence: CASRPGEVVANTEAFF. CDR3 bases: TGCGCCAGCAGGCCAGGCGAGGTGGTGGCGAACACTGAAGCTTTCTTT. The J gene is TRBJ1-1, the V gene TRBV5-1; D is unclear. The CDR3 is 16 amino acids. CDR1 SGHRS and CDR2 YFSETQ come from the germline V gene. The V gene lost 5 bases and the J gene lost 1 base, with 18 bases spanning the gap. Full variable domain (outside the CDR3, taken from reference TRBV5-1 and TRBJ1-1): KAGVTQTPRYLIKTRGQQVTLSCSPISGHRSVSWYQQTPGQGLQFLFEYFSETQRNKGNFPGRFSGRQFSNSRSEMNVSTLELGDSALYLCASRPGEVVANTEAFFGQGTRLTVV.

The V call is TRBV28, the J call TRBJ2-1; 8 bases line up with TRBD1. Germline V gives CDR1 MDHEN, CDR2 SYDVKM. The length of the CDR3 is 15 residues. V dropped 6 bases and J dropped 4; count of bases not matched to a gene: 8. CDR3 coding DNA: TGTGCCAGCAGACAAGCAGGGGGCGGATACAATGAGCAGTTCTTC. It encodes CASRQAGGGYNEQFF.

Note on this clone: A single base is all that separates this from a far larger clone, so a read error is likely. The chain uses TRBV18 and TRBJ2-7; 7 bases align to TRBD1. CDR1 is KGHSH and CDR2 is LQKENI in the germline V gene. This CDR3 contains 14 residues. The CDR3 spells CASPPPVGQYEQYF. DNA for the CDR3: TGTGCCAGCCCACCACCGGTGGGACAGTACGAGCAGTACTTC.

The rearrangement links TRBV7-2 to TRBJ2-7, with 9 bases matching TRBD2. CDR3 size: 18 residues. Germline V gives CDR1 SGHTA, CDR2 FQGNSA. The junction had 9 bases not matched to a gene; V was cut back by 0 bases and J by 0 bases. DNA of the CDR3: TGTGCCAGCAGCTTAGCTAGCGGGAGTCAGTTAGGCTCCTACGAGCAGTACTTC. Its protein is CASSLASGSQLGSYEQYF.

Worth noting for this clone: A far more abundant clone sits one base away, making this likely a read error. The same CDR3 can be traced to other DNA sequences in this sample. CDR3: CASSLGGRPEAFF. The CDR3 nucleotides are TGTGCCAGCAGCTTGGGGGGTCGCCCTGAAGCCTTCTTT. The rearrangement joins TRBV5-4 to TRBJ1-1; D ambiguous. CDR1 is SGHNT and CDR2 is YYREEE in the germline V gene (reference sequence). The CDR3 is made up of 13 amino acids.

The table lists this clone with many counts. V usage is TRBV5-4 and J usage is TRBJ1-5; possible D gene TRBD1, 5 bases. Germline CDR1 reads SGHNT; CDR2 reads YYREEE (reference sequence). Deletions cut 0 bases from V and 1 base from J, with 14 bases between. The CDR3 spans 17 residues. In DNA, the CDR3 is TGTGCCAGCAGCTTGGGCAGGGAGAGACCAAGCAATCAGCCCCAGCATTTT. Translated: CASSLGRERPSNQPQHF.

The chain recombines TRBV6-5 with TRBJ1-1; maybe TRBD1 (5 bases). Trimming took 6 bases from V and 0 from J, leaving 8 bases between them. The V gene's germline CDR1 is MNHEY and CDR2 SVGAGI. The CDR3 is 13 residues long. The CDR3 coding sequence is TGTGCCAGCAGCCAGGGACTGAACACTGAAGCTTTCTTT. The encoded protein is CASSQGLNTEAFF.

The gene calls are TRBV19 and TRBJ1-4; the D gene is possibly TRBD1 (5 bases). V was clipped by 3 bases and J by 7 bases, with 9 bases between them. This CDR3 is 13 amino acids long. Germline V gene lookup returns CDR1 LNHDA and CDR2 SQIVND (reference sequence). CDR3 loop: CASSMGLSEKLFF. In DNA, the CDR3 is TGTGCCAGTAGTATGGGACTCAGTGAAAAACTGTTTTTT.

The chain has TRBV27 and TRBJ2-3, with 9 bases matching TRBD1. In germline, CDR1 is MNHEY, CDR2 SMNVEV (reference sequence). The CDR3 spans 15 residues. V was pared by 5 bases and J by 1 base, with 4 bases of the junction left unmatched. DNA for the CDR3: TGTGCCAGCAGTCTGTGGACAGGGGGCACAGATACGCAGTATTTT. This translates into CASSLWTGGTDTQYF.